This TCR beta chain was profiled in a study of long-term antiretroviral therapy in people with HIV (dated by TCRdb to between 2021 and 2024). In the study overall: The earliest samples were collected about a decade before the 2015 WHO recommendation for immediate ART, when ART was typically delayed until CD4 counts fell. A retrospective serial study tested whether changes in peripheral blood TRB repertoire composition and diversity were associated with ART initiation and durable HIV suppression. A total of over 150 cryopreserved PBMC samples came from roughly 30 adults with confirmed HIV infection and were collected serially over a mean of about 6 years (range 1-12). Of the approximately 30 participants with HIV, roughly 10 were female. No cross-contamination during QIAcube processing was shown when test extractions of a monoclonal T-cell line were performed alongside 25 to 35 polyclonal samples.

The CDR3 runs 14 residues from the cysteine to the phenylalanine. CDR3 DNA is the only sequence kept; it has 42 bases, read in frame from the first base. CDR1 MDHEN and CDR2 SYDVKM are derived from the germline V gene. The junction shows trimming of 4 bases on V and 15 bases on J, plus 19 bases between the germline ends. Here is what the overall study found, with its caveats: Because PBMC availability was limited, only the TCR beta chain was sequenced, with no alpha chain pairing. The samples span the years 2004 to 2017, and the ART regimens used may be less effective than current regimens. Narrower CDR3 length ranges were observed in HIV repertoires than in controls, and an antigen-experienced repertoire with only a slight naive shift after ART was suggested by the network structure. Unsorted PBMC were profiled instead of sorted CD4+ and CD8+ T cells because pre-ART samples had limited cell numbers. Expanded TRB clones identified before ART initiation dominated the repertoire at all time points, although this dominance fluctuated and declined in many PLHIV after ART. No data were available on ART adherence, viral resistance or therapy changes, limiting inferences about post-ART repertoire changes. A significant increase in TRB diversity was found to be associated with ART initiation, although TRB diversity was observed to remain significantly below that of transplant donor controls even after long-term ART.

Participants were included only if at least one PBMC sample before ART initiation and at least two post-ART samples were available. Every participant with HIV received treatment in the United States of America. Before DNA extraction, cryopreserved samples of roughly 0.9-11 million PBMC were thawed and washed. At the time of the earliest PBMC sample for each participant with HIV, ages ranged from roughly 23 to 55 years. PBMC samples from each participant spanned 1-4 timepoints before ART initiation and 2-8 timepoints after ART initiation, with a median of 7 samples. For every participant, serial HIV viral load, CD4+ T-cell count, ART history and demographic data were obtained. A Qiagen kit on a QIAcube was used to extract genomic DNA from unsorted PBMC, with samples processed in batches of 12. With regard to this clone: This clone's antigen is unknown. Base qualities are not recorded, but no much larger clone differs from it by a single base.

Sequencing of the TRB variable region was done with the immunoSEQ hsTCRB v3.0 assay at survey level resolution. The targeted TRB sequencing depth was about 40,000-50,000 T-cell genomes per sample. An Illumina MiSeq with a v3 150-cycle kit was used to sequence the pooled TRB libraries. The source study handled its data this way. Repertoire analysis was performed in R inside a reproducible Nextflow workflow that covered QC, data transformation and analysis. LymphoSeq2, an R package for exploring AIRR-Seq data, was used to implement custom analyses. After excluding a few samples that yielded fewer than 5000 total TRB sequences, around 190 HIV repertoires remained for analysis. Among the 188 retained HIV repertoires, 55 to 65 were collected before ART initiation and 120 to 130 were collected after ART initiation. Repertoires were downsampled to 5000 TRB nucleotide sequences, and summary statistics were averaged over 100 downsampling iterations. Only TRB sequences with CDR3 regions of at least seven amino acids were retained for analysis. Diversity was assessed using a clonality score derived from Shannon entropy and using the Gini coefficient. In repertoire networks, the top 5000 CDR3 amino acid sequences were linked whenever an edit distance of one separated two sequences. GLIPH2 predicted antigen specificity groups and MHC restriction for TRB CDR3 amino acid sequences. Known CMV, EBV, HIV or tissue antigen associations were flagged by matching CDR3 amino acid sequences against VDJdb and McPAS-TCR. Pre-ART, post-ART and control groups were compared with Wilcoxon signed-rank tests and Holm-Bonferroni correction. TCRdb holds this immuneACCESS table with in-frame rearrangements only. Some clones are missing; in checked studies, unresolved V genes explain under half, and the rest has no known cause. Clonal size and the V and J genes are those of that table, whereas D and trimming came from the DNA. In this sample the table shows 21,000 or so clones, roughly 84% of which occur a single time. Clones ranked in the top ten supply 8.1% of the sample.

This TCR derives from a man in his forties or fifties with HIV. Material: unsorted PBMCs, obtained at the start of antiretroviral therapy. The V gene is TRBV28 and the J gene is TRBJ1-6; the D gene lacks a confident call. The CDR3 amino acid sequence is: CASSYEGPGGRLHF. The DNA reads TGTGCCAGCAGTTATGAGGGCCCCGGCGGACGCCTCCACTTT.